The 25 T cell receptor beta chains below all came from one sample that was sequenced in a study of blood T cells in healthy people across ages. Combining a sample-barcoded 5' primer with a J-beta primer mix, a second PCR ran for roughly 7 to 11 cycles. A single record per CDR3 protein comes from TCRdb applying MiXCR to the 5' RACE reads. Among 650,000 to 800,000 distinct CDR3 sequences listed, roughly half were seen once. Sequenced material: blood. Every receptor here comes from a woman over 75 in good health.

The CDR3 DNA sequence: TGCGCCAGCAGCTTGAGTGTGACAGGGGGACATGAGCAGTACTTC. Protein product: CASSLSVTGGHEQYF. This rearrangement joins TRBV5-1 to TRBJ2-5; TRBD1 agrees at 9 bases. CDR1 is SGHRS, CDR2 YFSETQ, per germline. V lost 1 base, J lost 11 bases, and 12 bases stayed unmatched. This CDR3 is built from 15 residues.

With respect to this clonotype: A much larger clonotype is one base distant, so this may be a read error. J is TRBJ2-5 and V is TRBV2; D remains ambiguous. CDR3 length equals 12 residues. Germline-derived CDR1 and CDR2 are SNHLY and FYNNEI. CDR3 residues: CASSPAQEAQYF. DNA of the CDR3: TGTGCCAGCAGTCCGGCCCAAGAGGCCCAGTACTTC. The full variable domain, its missing parts supplied by reference TRBV2 and TRBJ2-5, is EPEVTQTPSHQVTQMGQEVILRCVPISNHLYFYWYRQILGQKVEFLVSFYNNEISEKSEIFDDQFSVERPDGSNFTLKIRSTKLEDSAMYFCASSPAQEAQYFGPGTRLLVL.

At least ten counts were recorded for this clonotype. This chain uses TRBV9 with TRBJ2-3; 8 bases match TRBD2. Per the germline V gene, CDR1 is SGDLS and CDR2 is YYNGEE. The CDR3 loop spans 15 amino acids. With V trimmed by 0 bases and J by 2 bases, 2 bases remained unmatched. CDR3 in DNA: TGTGCCAGCAGCGTAGGGCGGGGGGCCACAGATACGCAGTATTTT. This sequence encodes CASSVGRGATDTQYF.

This clonotype turned up a few times. The genes are TRBV4-1 and TRBJ2-7, with 11 bases fitting TRBD2. J was trimmed by 3 bases and V by 4 bases; bases with no gene match: 8. Germline V gene data show CDR1 as MGHRA and CDR2 as YSYEKL. The CDR3 has 16 residues. CDR3 residues: CASSPIGLAGLYEQYF. Here the CDR3 DNA reads TGCGCCAGCAGCCCTATAGGACTAGCGGGTCTCTACGAGCAGTACTTC.

This clonotype was recorded many times. This chain links TRBV12-3 or TRBV12-4 with TRBJ2-1; a possible D gene is TRBD1 (5 bases). CDR3 length: 14 residues. Trimming removed 4 bases from V and 3 bases from J, with 10 bases in between. The CDR3 is CASSSGLNYNEQFF. The CDR3 nucleotides read TGTGCCAGCAGTTCAGGGTTAAACTACAATGAGCAGTTCTTC.

V and J are TRBV5-5 and TRBJ1-5, with 8 bases aligning to TRBD1. The length of the CDR3 is 18 residues. The junction had 8 bases not matched to a gene; V was cut back by 0 bases and J by 0 bases. From germline, CDR1 is SGHKS and CDR2 YYEKEE (reference sequence). The CDR3 region has the DNA TGTGCCAGCAGCTTGGGAAGGACAGGGTCCTATAGCAATCAGCCCCAGCATTTT. Translation gives CASSLGRTGSYSNQPQHF.

In DNA, the CDR3 is TGCAGTGCTAGAAGTCCTTCCTTAGGCGAGCAGTACTTC. Translated, it gives CSARSPSLGEQYF. The chain joins TRBV20-1 to TRBJ2-1, with D unresolved. The J call may be incorrect, as the DNA end agrees better with TRBJ2-7. The CDR3 loop spans 13 amino acids. Per the germline V gene, CDR1 is DFQATT and CDR2 is SNEGSKA (reference sequence).

The V gene is TRBV7-9, the J gene TRBJ2-7, with 9 bases aligning to TRBD1. Germline assignment: CDR1 SEHNR and CDR2 FQNEAQ (reference sequence). The trim removed 6 bases at V and 6 bases at J, leaving 12 bases unmatched. The CDR3 runs 15 residues. The DNA of the CDR3 is TGTGCCAGCAGTCACTCCGGGACAGGGTGGGGCGAGCAGTACTTC. Amino acids: CASSHSGTGWGEQYF.

Concerning this clonotype itself: A much larger clone differs from this one at a single base, so this may be a read error. The chain carries TRBV2 and TRBJ2-7; possibly TRBD1 for D (5 bases). CDR1 SNHLY and CDR2 FYNNEI come from the germline V gene. The V end lost 5 bases, the J end lost 2 bases, and 7 bases lay between the germline ends. The CDR3 is 12 residues long. In nucleotides, the CDR3 is TGTGCCAGCAGTTCGACAGCCTACGAGCAGTACTTC. Translation: CASSSTAYEQYF.

The V call is TRBV10-3, the J call TRBJ2-7; D is possibly TRBD1 or TRBD2 (5 bases each). CDR3 length: 14 residues. V lost 2 bases and J 2 bases, leaving 10 bases between the germline ends. CDR1 and CDR2 (germline): ENHRY, SYGVKD. In DNA, the CDR3 is TGTGCCATCAGTGAGGGGGGACGACCCTACGAGCAGTACTTC. This translates into CAISEGGRPYEQYF.

With regard to this clonotype: This could be a read error, since a much larger clone is one nucleotide away. V and J are TRBV28 and TRBJ2-7; D is ambiguous. This CDR3 is 13 amino acids long. V lost 5 bases, J lost 6 bases, and 14 bases lay in between. The germline CDR1 and CDR2 sequences are MDHEN and SYDVKM. The DNA of the CDR3 is TGTGCCAGCAGTGGAGAGACATCAGCCGAGCAGTACTTC. Translation: CASSGETSAEQYF.

Points on this clonotype: An end of the junction does not agree with germline; a read error may underlie this. The rearrangement uses TRBV7-2 and TRBJ2-7, with D tentatively TRBD1 or TRBD2 (5 bases each). Germline assignment: CDR1 SGHTA and CDR2 FQGNSA. The CDR3 is made up of 15 amino acids. As DNA, the CDR3 is TGTGCCAGCAGCTTAGGAGGCGGGTGGGGCTACGAGCGGTACTTC. Its protein is CASSLGGGWGYERYF.

V is TRBV18 and J is TRBJ2-1; no reliable D call. Germline-derived CDR1 and CDR2 are KGHSH and LQKENI. Deletions cut 2 bases from V and 8 bases from J, with 16 bases between. This CDR3 region has 15 residues. CDR3 amino acids: CASSPVQELRDEQFF. CDR3 sequence (DNA): TGTGCCAGCTCACCAGTCCAGGAGCTTAGGGATGAGCAGTTCTTC.

This clonotype came up many times. The V call is TRBV6-4, the J call TRBJ2-3; a possible D gene is TRBD2 (6 bases). Germline V gene sequence: CDR1 MRHNA, CDR2 SNTAGT. V was pared by 4 bases and J by 0 bases, with 8 bases between. The CDR3 totals 14 residues. Here the CDR3 DNA reads TGTGCCAGCAGTGCGGGGGAGAGCACAGATACGCAGTATTTT. This encodes CASSAGESTDTQYF.

This clonotype was recorded at least ten times. V gene TRBV3-1 combines with J gene TRBJ2-1, with 8 positions matching TRBD2. The V gene end was trimmed by 2 bases and the J gene end by 6 bases; junction bases not matched to a gene: 9. The CDR3 is 16 amino acids. The germline CDR1 and CDR2 sequences are LGHDT and YNNKEL (reference sequence). The CDR3: CASSQTSGRTPNEQFF. CDR3 bases: TGTGCCAGCAGCCAAACTAGCGGCCGGACACCCAATGAGCAGTTCTTC.

The genes are TRBV5-1 and TRBJ2-1; the D gene is possibly TRBD1 (6 bases). The CDR3 sequence is 14 residues long. V lost 4 bases to trimming and J lost 4 bases, with 12 bases between them. Per the germline V gene, CDR1 is SGHRS and CDR2 is YFSETQ. CDR3 in DNA: TGCGCCAGCAGCGCAGGGGCGGATTACAATGAGCAGTTCTTC. Protein: CASSAGADYNEQFF.

This clonotype has at least ten counts. A read error may account for a junction end that differs from germline. The chain is built from TRBV10-2 and TRBJ1-6, with D possibly being TRBD1 (6 bases). CDR3 length equals 14 residues. Germline CDR1 is WSHSY and CDR2 is SAAADI. CDR3 DNA: TGCGCCAGCCGTGACGCAGGGGCGGATTCACCCCTCCACTTT. This translates into CASRDAGADSPLHF.

In DNA form, the CDR3 reads TGTGCCAGCAGCTTAGCCGGGCGGCCCCCGTACTTC. This gives the protein CASSLAGRPPYF. The rearrangement joins TRBV7-2 to TRBJ2-7; D is undetermined. The CDR3 covers 12 residues. Germline assignment: CDR1 SGHTA and CDR2 FQGNSA. V was trimmed by 0 bases and J by 12 bases, leaving 12 bases between them.

This clonotype was detected once. V is TRBV24-1 and J is TRBJ2-2, with 10 bases matching TRBD2. Per the germline V gene, CDR1 is KGHDR and CDR2 is SFDVKD. The length of the CDR3 is 14 residues. V shed 7 bases, J shed 4 bases, and the junction held 2 bases outside the gene matches. The CDR3 protein is CATSLAGVTGELFF. The CDR3 nucleotides are TGTGCCACCAGCCTAGCGGGGGTCACCGGGGAGCTGTTTTTT.

This rearrangement joins TRBV7-2 to TRBJ2-4, with TRBD1 identical over 7 bases. The CDR3 is made up of 14 amino acids. The junction had 5 bases not matched to a gene; V was cut back by 4 bases and J by 5 bases. Germline V gene data show CDR1 as SGHTA and CDR2 as FQGNSA. CDR3 amino acids: CASSSWDSQNIQYF. CDR3 bases: TGTGCCAGCAGCTCGTGGGACAGCCAAAACATTCAGTACTTC.

The rearrangement joins TRBV25-1 to TRBJ1-2; D is possibly TRBD1 (6 bases). Germline V gene data show CDR1 as MGHDK and CDR2 as SYGVNS. The CDR3 consists of 13 residues. Trimming left V 6 bases short and J 10 bases short, with 18 bases between. The CDR3 DNA sequence: TGTGCCAGCAGCCAGTTCGGCAAGGGGGACTACACCTTC. Protein sequence: CASSQFGKGDYTF.

This clonotype has at least ten counts. The chain recombines TRBV7-9 with TRBJ2-3; TRBD2 might be the D (6 bases). V lost 3 bases to trimming and J lost 5 bases, with 15 bases between them. Germline CDR1 SEHNR, CDR2 FQNEAQ (reference sequence). The CDR3 totals 15 residues. CDR3 protein: CASSFGSGGVDTQYF. CDR3 DNA sequence: TGTGCCAGCAGCTTTGGATCTGGCGGGGTAGATACGCAGTATTTT.

This clonotype was seen a handful of times. The chain combines TRBV7-2 with TRBJ1-2; D is unclear. The CDR3 length is 11 residues. Germline CDR1 reads SGHTA; CDR2 reads FQGNSA. The V and J ends lost 5 bases and 8 bases respectively, with 9 bases between them. The CDR3 here is CASSQGEGYTF. The CDR3 DNA reads TGTGCCAGCAGCCAAGGCGAGGGCTACACCTTC. The full variable domain, with the rest looked up from reference TRBV7-2 and TRBJ1-2, is GAGVSQSPSNKVTEKGKDVELRCDPISGHTALYWYRQSLGQGLEFLIYFQGNSAPDKSGLPSDRFSAERTGGSVSTLTIQRTQQEDSAVYLCASSQGEGYTFGSGTRLTVV.

The CDR3 sequence: CASSTPTGWPYNEQFF. In DNA form, the CDR3 reads TGTGCCAGCAGTACCCCTACAGGGTGGCCCTACAATGAGCAGTTCTTC. The J gene is TRBJ2-1, the V gene TRBV12-3 or TRBV12-4, with D tentatively TRBD1 (6 bases). Trimming left V 5 bases short and J 2 bases short, with 16 bases between. The CDR3 is 16 amino acids.

This clonotype was counted once. This chain links TRBV7-2 with TRBJ2-4; TRBD1 agrees at 8 bases. The J call could be wrong; TRBJ2-7 is a better fit for the DNA end. Germline CDR1 SGHTA, CDR2 FQGNSA. The CDR3 sequence is 14 residues long. CDR3 in amino acids: CASSPDYRGFEQYF. In DNA, the CDR3 is TGTGCCAGCAGCCCAGACTACAGGGGGTTCGAGCAGTACTTC.